The clone carrying this T cell receptor beta chain turned up a few times. Its specificity is not known. A library of TCRbeta sequences, prepared with unique molecular identifiers, was generated. TCRdb reprocessed the PCR reads via MiXCR and lists one record per CDR3 protein. The sample shows fewer than 550,000 distinct CDR3 sequences, more than 9.5% of them seen only once. This entry belongs to a study of T-cell reconstitution after alpha-beta-depleted transplantation in children. Study conclusions and caveats: Most T-cell counts and diversity one year after the transplant came from T cells that were newly produced. Reportedly, alpha-beta T cells present about two months post-transplant originated from several hundred expanded clones of graft origin. Day-60 TCRbeta diversity that was high in some patients was derived from surviving recipient T cells and thymic progenitors.

There are 15 residues in the CDR3. The trim removed 4 bases at V and 2 bases at J, leaving 2 bases unmatched. Germline V gives CDR1 MNHEY, CDR2 SVGAGI. The chain uses TRBV6-5 and TRBJ2-6; 7 bases match TRBD2. The starting material was PBMCs, mostly from graft donor cells, obtained 180 days after TCRalphabeta/CD19-depleted stem cell transplant. This TCR derives from a female patient aged 2 to 10 who had a stem cell transplant for aplastic anemia, so the T cells may come from the graft donor. The CDR3 nucleotides are TGTGCCAGCAGTTGGGAGGGAGCTGGGGCCAACGTCCTGACTTTC. It specifies CASSWEGAGANVLTF.